This passage covers 5 T cell receptor beta chains from one sample sequenced in a study of T cells after yellow fever vaccination (dated by TCRdb to the late 2010s). Explained via the paper, the treatment or condition label denotes: live attenuated yellow fever vaccine strain. The method was 5' RACE. TCRdb names Illumina HiSeq 2500 as the instrument used. TCRdb reprocessed the public reads (quality trimming at Q25 with fastp, clone calling with MiXCR) and kept in-frame beta chains. Entries that share a CDR3 protein sequence are merged under the most common genes and DNA. The sample table shows 300,000 to 450,000 distinct CDR3 sequences, and approximately 8% are seen once. Roughly a sixth of the sample comes from the top ten. The source was PBMCs, collected about 41 days after the first yellow fever vaccination. These receptor sequences come from a young man who received the YFV17D yellow fever vaccine.

In its sample, this clonotype was seen a few times. V is TRBV5-1 and J is TRBJ2-5; D is tentatively TRBD1 or TRBD2 (6 bases each). Per germline, CDR1 SGHRS and CDR2 YFSETQ. The CDR3 has 11 residues. The ends were cut back, 7 bases at V and 6 bases at J, with 10 bases in the middle. Here the CDR3 DNA reads TGCGCCAGCCAAGGGGGGAAGACCCAGTACTTC. Translation gives CASQGGKTQYF.

The rearrangement links TRBV5-5 to TRBJ2-1, with 10 bases identical to TRBD2. Germline lookup yields CDR1 SGHKS and CDR2 YYEKEE (reference sequence). Trimming cost V 0 bases and J 0 bases; bases outside gene matches: 6. The CDR3 totals 18 residues. The CDR3 DNA sequence: TGTGCCAGCAGCTTGGCCTGGTCTAGCGGGGGCTCCTACAATGAGCAGTTCTTC. This codes for CASSLAWSSGGSYNEQFF.

The chain has TRBV12-3 or TRBV12-4 and TRBJ2-5, with 15 bases that match TRBD2. The CDR3 is 17 amino acids. V lost 4 bases and J lost 5; bases outside the gene matches: 8. The CDR3 reads CASSSRTSGGAGETQYF. CDR3 sequence (DNA): TGTGCCAGCAGTTCGAGGACTAGCGGGGGGGCCGGTGAGACCCAGTACTTC.

The rearrangement joins TRBV25-1 to TRBJ1-1; D is unclear. CDR1 and CDR2 (germline): MGHDK, SYGVNS. The CDR3 covers 15 residues. The V end lost 5 bases, the J end lost 1 base, and 14 bases lay between the germline ends. The CDR3 nucleotides read TGTGCCAGCAGTAAACCAGGCTTTGGGAACACTGAAGCTTTCTTT. It yields the protein CASSKPGFGNTEAFF.

This clonotype was counted a few times. The V and J genes are TRBV12-3 or TRBV12-4 and TRBJ2-3; 7 bases are a match to TRBD2. With V trimmed by 5 bases and J by 0 bases, 11 bases remained unmatched. CDR3 length: 17 amino acids. CDR3 loop: CASSPSVAGSSTDTQYF. The CDR3 coding sequence is TGTGCCAGCAGTCCCTCGGTAGCGGGCTCTAGCACAGATACGCAGTATTTT.